This T cell receptor (beta chain) was sequenced in a study of siplizumab effects on memory and regulatory T cells. General study findings and limits: Naive T cell populations appeared to exhibit greater diversity than memory cells and appeared to be major alloresponse contributors. Roughly 75-95% of proliferating CD4+ or CD8+ clones lacked an assignable naive or memory phenotype.

V lost 1 base and J 9 bases, leaving 10 bases between the germline ends. CDR3 length equals 13 residues. The germline gives CDR1 SGHDN, CDR2 FVKESK. Sequencing was performed with immunoSEQ multiplex PCR; in TCRdb, only in-frame clones are kept and a portion is missing. The table has more than 85,000 clones, 80% to 95% seen once. A note on this clone: Its antigen is as yet unknown.

The rearrangement uses TRBV14 and TRBJ2-1, with D unclear. This clonotype was sampled from a human donor in good health. The sequenced sample was CD4+ T cells sorted from blood. CDR3 nucleotides: TGTGCCAGCAGCCAAGTAATTAGAGGTGAGCAGTTCTTC. Protein product: CASSQVIRGEQFF.